These 26 T cell receptor beta chains share one sample of origin, sequenced in a study of T cell responses to AZD1222 COVID-19 vaccine. Repertoires were generated with immunoSEQ multiplex PCR, while TCRdb's copy carries only in-frame clones and drops some. The sample yields tens of thousands of clones, 70% to 90% seen once. Material: peripheral blood, obtained 28 days after the second AZD1222 dose. These receptors were taken from an adult who received the AZD1222 COVID-19 vaccine.

The V and J genes are TRBV12-3 or TRBV12-4 and TRBJ2-7; unclear D gene. V lost 6 bases and J 5 bases, leaving 11 bases between the germline ends. This CDR3 is built from 12 residues. In DNA form, the CDR3 reads TGTGCCAGCAGCCTTATGACGGACGAGCAGTACTTC. This codes for CASSLMTDEQYF.

The J gene is TRBJ2-2, the V gene TRBV14, with TRBD1 matching over 10 bases. CDR3 length: 16 amino acids. In germline, CDR1 is SGHDN, CDR2 FVKESK. V was clipped by 4 bases and J by 4 bases; unmatched bases: 6. This CDR3 reads CASSRYRTGGTGELFF. Here the CDR3 DNA reads TGTGCCAGCAGCCGTTACCGGACAGGGGGCACCGGGGAGCTGTTTTTT. Using reference TRBV14 and TRBJ2-2 for the parts outside the CDR3, the full variable domain is EAGVTQFPSHSVIEKGQTVTLRCDPISGHDNLYWYRRVMGKEIKFLLHFVKESKQDESGMPNNRFLAERTGGTYSTLKVQPAELEDSGVYFCASSRYRTGGTGELFFGEGSRLTVL.

The chain has TRBV19 and TRBJ2-2, with 7 bases that match TRBD2. The CDR3 consists of 16 residues. V shed 1 base and J 4 bases; nucleotides not matched to a gene: 6. Looked up from germline, CDR1 is LNHDA and CDR2 is SQIVND (reference sequence). The CDR3 is CASSIGEGLVTGELFF. The CDR3 DNA reads TGTGCCAGTAGTATAGGGGAAGGACTAGTCACCGGGGAGCTGTTTTTT.

The chain combines TRBV6-5 with TRBJ2-4; weak D call: TRBD2 (5 bases). Trimming took off 5 bases at V and 2 bases at J, with 10 bases between the two ends. CDR1 and CDR2 from the germline V gene are MNHEY and SVGAGI. The CDR3 runs to 14 residues. Written as DNA, the CDR3 is TGTGCCAGCAGTACACTAGAATCCAAAAACATTCAGTACTTC. As protein: CASSTLESKNIQYF.

J is TRBJ2-7 and V is TRBV25-1; D uncertain. The CDR3 covers 12 residues. Trimming removed 4 bases from V and 10 bases from J, with 14 bases in between. Germline loops: CDR1 MGHDK, CDR2 SYGVNS. The CDR3 sequence: CASSVRAERQYF. The CDR3 nucleotides are TGTGCCAGCAGTGTCCGGGCCGAACGACAGTACTTC.

The chain recombines TRBV4-3 with TRBJ2-2; 9 bases are a match to TRBD1. CDR1 LGHNA and CDR2 YSLEER come from the germline V gene. Trimming took 6 bases from V and 2 from J; bases not matched to a gene: 4. The length of the CDR3 is 15 residues. CDR3 nucleotide sequence: TGCGCCAGCAGACCGGGACAGGGAAACACCGGGGAGCTGTTTTTT. It codes for CASRPGQGNTGELFF.

This sequence joins TRBV6-2 or TRBV6-3 and TRBJ2-5; TRBD2 matches 11 bases. This CDR3 comprises 16 residues. With 5 bases clipped from V and 2 bases from J, the junction kept 7 bases outside the gene matches. Germline loops: CDR1 MNHEY, CDR2 SVGEGT. This CDR3 is CASSPLAGAGQETQYF. The CDR3 DNA follows: TGTGCCAGCAGTCCACTAGCGGGAGCTGGACAAGAGACCCAGTACTTC.

The V gene is TRBV19, the J gene TRBJ2-7, with 10 positions matching TRBD1. The ends lost 9 bases at V and 1 base at J; junction bases unmatched: 9. Germline V gene data show CDR1 as LNHDA and CDR2 as SQIVND (reference sequence). The CDR3 contains 15 residues. The CDR3 reads CASSREGQGSYEQYF. CDR3 bases: TGTGCCAGCTCAAGGGAGGGACAGGGGTCCTACGAGCAGTACTTC.

The genes are TRBV5-5 and TRBJ1-5; D may be TRBD1 (6 bases). CDR3 length: 13 residues. V lost 4 bases, J lost 4 bases, and 9 bases lay in between. The germline V gene has CDR1 SGHKS and CDR2 YYEKEE (reference sequence). CDR3 loop: CASSRGGNQPQHF. The CDR3 bases are TGTGCCAGCAGCAGGGGGGGGAATCAGCCCCAGCATTTT.

This chain joins TRBV9 and TRBJ1-2; D unclear. The V end was cut by 4 bases, the J end by 5 bases, with 18 bases between. Germline V gene data show CDR1 as SGDLS and CDR2 as YYNGEE. The CDR3 is made up of 15 amino acids. The CDR3 bases are TGTGCCAGCAGCCCACGCGGGAGTTACAAGTATGGCTACACCTTC. Translation gives CASSPRGSYKYGYTF. Based on the CDR3 plus reference TRBV9 and TRBJ1-2, the full variable domain is DSGVTQTPKHLITATGQRVTLRCSPRSGDLSVYWYQQSLDQGLQFLIQYYNGEERAKGNILERFSAQQFPDLHSELNLSSLELGDSALYFCASSPRGSYKYGYTFGSGTRLTVV.

As for this clone: Mismatch with germline at one junction end may stem from a read error. The chain links TRBV7-7 to TRBJ2-1, with D perhaps matching TRBD2 (5 bases). The CDR3 spans 15 residues. Per germline, CDR1 SSHAT and CDR2 FNYEAQ (reference sequence). The CDR3 DNA reads as TGTGCTAGCAGCTTAGATTCTAGCAGCTACAATGAGCAGTTCTTC. Protein product: CASSLDSSSYNEQFF.

This chain links TRBV19 with TRBJ2-2; unclear D gene. V lost 7 bases and J lost 1, with 13 bases in between. CDR3 size: 15 residues. Germline CDR1 LNHDA, CDR2 SQIVND (reference sequence). The CDR3 is CASIPSEVNTGELFF. CDR3 nucleotide sequence: TGTGCCAGTATCCCGTCAGAAGTGAACACCGGGGAGCTGTTTTTT.

This clone appeared a single time. The gene calls are TRBV7-9 and TRBJ1-3; D is uncertain. This CDR3 region has 14 residues. Deletions cut 6 bases from V and 2 bases from J, with 11 bases between. Germline assignment: CDR1 SEHNR and CDR2 FQNEAQ (reference sequence). Written as DNA, the CDR3 is TGTGCCAGCAGACAGACGGAGGCTGGAAACACCATATATTTT. It encodes CASRQTEAGNTIYF.

The chain carries TRBV7-7 and TRBJ1-2, with D possibly matching TRBD1 (6 bases). Per germline, CDR1 SSHAT and CDR2 FNYEAQ (reference sequence). The ends were cut back, 1 base at V and 6 bases at J, with 12 bases in the middle. The CDR3 covers 14 residues. CDR3 nucleotides: TGTGCCAGCAGCTTAGTTACAGGGCCAGATGGCTACACCTTC. It is translated as CASSLVTGPDGYTF.

This chain uses TRBV28 with TRBJ1-5; TRBD1 aligns across 9 bases. The V and J ends lost 5 bases and 0 bases, in that order; junction bases with no gene match: 8. Germline V gene lookup returns CDR1 MDHEN and CDR2 SYDVKM. The CDR3 contains 17 residues. The CDR3 sequence: CASSAVQGANSNQPQHF. Here the CDR3 DNA reads TGTGCCAGCAGTGCGGTACAGGGGGCAAATAGCAATCAGCCCCAGCATTTT.

This clone turned up a few times. The chain recombines TRBV6-5 with TRBJ1-5; 11 nucleotides align to TRBD1. The CDR3 is 14 residues long. Unmatched junction bases numbered 3, after V lost 5 bases and J lost 6 bases. Germline assignment: CDR1 MNHEY and CDR2 SVGAGI. CDR3 bases: TGTGCCAGCAGTCGGACAGGGGGCTTTCAGCCCCAGCATTTT. Protein product: CASSRTGGFQPQHF.

The chain uses TRBV30 and TRBJ2-7; TRBD2 matches 8 bases. V was clipped by 3 bases and J by 9 bases; unmatched bases: 7. Germline CDR1 is GTSNPN and CDR2 is SVGIG (reference sequence). The CDR3 is made up of 12 amino acids. CDR3 residues: CAWSPGTRVQYF. The CDR3 DNA sequence: TGTGCCTGGAGCCCCGGGACTAGGGTGCAGTACTTC.

The chain links TRBV9 to TRBJ2-3; TRBD1 might be the D (5 bases). Trimming pared 0 bases from V and 7 bases from J, leaving 12 bases between. Germline lookup yields CDR1 SGDLS and CDR2 YYNGEE. The CDR3 runs to 14 residues. The CDR3, as DNA: TGTGCCAGCAGCGTAGAAGCTGGGGCCCATACGCAGTATTTT. It specifies CASSVEAGAHTQYF.

This sequence joins TRBV10-3 and TRBJ2-5; D is possibly TRBD2 (6 bases). Per germline, CDR1 ENHRY and CDR2 SYGVKD. Between the trimmed V and J ends, which lost 1 base and 2 bases, there was a span of 14 bases. The CDR3 has 16 amino acids. This CDR3 reads CAISELGFGGQETQYF. The CDR3 region has the DNA TGTGCCATCAGTGAGTTGGGCTTCGGGGGTCAAGAGACCCAGTACTTC.

This chain joins TRBV13 and TRBJ1-4; the match to TRBD1 covers 9 bases. The CDR3 loop spans 14 amino acids. Per germline, CDR1 PRHDT and CDR2 FYEKMQ (reference sequence). The V segment lost 5 bases and the J segment 5 bases; nucleotides outside the gene matches: 3. The CDR3 is CASSTGTGNEKLFF. The CDR3, as DNA: TGTGCCAGCAGCACCGGGACAGGGAATGAAAAACTGTTTTTT.

This clone was recorded a few times. The rearrangement joins TRBV5-1 to TRBJ1-1, with 8 bases matching TRBD1. CDR1 SGHRS and CDR2 YFSETQ come from the germline V gene. The CDR3 runs to 14 residues. The V and J ends lost 4 bases and 0 bases, in that order; junction bases with no gene match: 2. CDR3 nucleotide sequence: TGCGCCAGCAGCGGGGGACAGGTGAACACTGAAGCTTTCTTT. Residues: CASSGGQVNTEAFF.

The gene calls are TRBV4-1 and TRBJ2-7; D possibly corresponds to TRBD1 (5 bases). The germline V gene encodes CDR1 MGHRA and CDR2 YSYEKL. This CDR3 is 17 amino acids long. Deletions cut 2 bases from V and 3 bases from J, with 20 bases between. The CDR3 region is CASSQSMLGPRGYEQYF. The CDR3 DNA reads as TGCGCCAGCAGCCAATCTATGCTAGGGCCAAGGGGCTACGAGCAGTACTTC.

The V call is TRBV10-3, the J call TRBJ1-1; tentative D call: TRBD1 (5 bases). Germline V lookup: CDR1 ENHRY, CDR2 SYGVKD. This CDR3 contains 15 residues. Trimming removed 7 bases at V and 4 bases at J, with 19 bases between. CDR3 loop: CAITKGDDGGTEAFF. CDR3 nucleotides: TGTGCCATCACGAAGGGAGATGATGGGGGCACTGAAGCTTTCTTT.

The gene calls are TRBV18 and TRBJ1-4; no clear D gene. The length of the CDR3 is 16 residues. V was clipped by 3 bases and J by 2 bases, with 13 bases between them. Germline CDR1 KGHSH, CDR2 LQKENI. In DNA, the CDR3 is TGTGCCAGCTCACCGGGCCTTAAAGGGACTAATGAAAAACTGTTTTTT. Its translation: CASSPGLKGTNEKLFF.

The CDR3 here is CASSLWLAGANEQYF. Here the CDR3 DNA reads TGCGCCAGCAGCTTGTGGCTAGCGGGAGCGAACGAGCAGTACTTC. The J gene is TRBJ2-7, the V gene TRBV5-1, with TRBD2 identical over 10 bases. V lost 1 base to trimming and J lost 5 bases; unmatched junction nucleotides: 6. CDR1 is SGHRS, CDR2 YFSETQ, per germline. The CDR3 is 15 residues long.

The chain has TRBV5-1 and TRBJ2-6; a weak D match, TRBD1 (5 bases). Germline values: CDR1 SGHRS, CDR2 YFSETQ. The CDR3 has 15 amino acids. Trimming shortened V by 0 bases and J by 1 base, and 5 bases separated the two germline ends. This CDR3 reads CASSLAGSGANVLTF. The CDR3 nucleotides read TGCGCCAGCAGCTTGGCAGGGTCTGGGGCCAACGTCCTGACTTTC.